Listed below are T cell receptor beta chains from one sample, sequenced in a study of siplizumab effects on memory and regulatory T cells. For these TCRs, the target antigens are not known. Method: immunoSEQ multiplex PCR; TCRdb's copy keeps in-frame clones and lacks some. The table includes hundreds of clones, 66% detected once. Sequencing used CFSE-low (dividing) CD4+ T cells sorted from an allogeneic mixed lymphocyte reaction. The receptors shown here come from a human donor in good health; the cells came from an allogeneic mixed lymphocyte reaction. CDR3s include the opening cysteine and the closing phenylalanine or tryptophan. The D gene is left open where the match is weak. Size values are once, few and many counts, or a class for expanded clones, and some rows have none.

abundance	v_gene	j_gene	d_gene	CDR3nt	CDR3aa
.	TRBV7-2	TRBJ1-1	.	TGTGCCAGCAGCAGTCCGGGACGGCGGAACACTGAAGCTTTCTTT	CASSSPGRRNTEAFF
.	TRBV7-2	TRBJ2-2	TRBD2	TGTGCCAGCAGCCCGAGGGGGGGAGCGGGAGGGCCGACCGGGGAGCTGTTTTTT	CASSPRGGAGGPTGELFF
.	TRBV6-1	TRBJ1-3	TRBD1	TGTGCCAGCAGTGGAAACAGGGGGCAAGGAAACACCATATATTTT	CASSGNRGQGNTIYF
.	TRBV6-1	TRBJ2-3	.	TGTGCCATACAATTCGTGGGCACAGATACGCAGTATTTT	CAIQFVGTDTQYF
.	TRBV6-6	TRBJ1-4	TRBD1	TGTGCCAGCAGTTACCTCAGGGGGACTAATGAAAAACTGTTTTTT	CASSYLRGTNEKLFF
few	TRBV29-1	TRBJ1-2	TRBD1	TGCAGCGTCGCCGGGACAGGGCATGGCTACACCTTC	CSVAGTGHGYTF